Given below is one T cell receptor beta chain in context. Assignment of participants to cohorts was predicated upon participant-reported clinical history. Exposed enrollees encountered a COVID-19 case at some point within 2 weeks before study entry. The assay was immunoSEQ multiplex PCR, and TCRdb's table has in-frame clones only and misses some. The sample yields some 150,000 clones, about 83% seen once. This sample stems from a study of blood T cell repertoires in COVID-19. Study-wide background: T cells, B-cell-depleted T cells, or PBMCs provided the cDNA or gDNA that served as material.

The CDR3 extends over 13 amino acids. In germline, CDR1 is LNHDA, CDR2 SQIVND (reference sequence). The germline V and J ends were trimmed by 5 bases and 5 bases, with 12 bases remaining between them. Sequenced: PBMCs or T cells enriched from blood (not recorded which). The clonotype comes from a woman in her forties or fifties who had been exposed to COVID-19. V gene TRBV19 combines with J gene TRBJ1-1; TRBD1 is a possible D gene (5 bases). The CDR3 here is CASSVGVGTEAFF. CDR3 DNA sequence: TGTGCCAGTAGTGTAGGGGTCGGGACTGAAGCTTTCTTT.